This TCR beta chain was identified in a study of cytomegalovirus exposure and HLA in healthy donors. Study-level information: It was reported in a later analysis that the 120 or so validation repertoires used the same platform as the approximately 600 first-cohort repertoires.

The assay was immunoSEQ multiplex PCR, and TCRdb's table has in-frame clones only and misses some. Among approximately 200,000 clones listed, about 91% were seen once. Donors were drawn from the approximately 120-subject validation cohort, separate from the 666-subject first cohort. This CDR3 is built from 15 residues. The germline V and J ends were trimmed by 1 base and 3 bases, with 14 bases remaining between them. The germline V gene has CDR1 SGHDT and CDR2 YYEEEE. The chain recombines TRBV5-6 with TRBJ2-7; D not certain. The origin of this receptor is a woman younger than 35 in good health and CMV-seronegative. Sequencing input: PBMCs. The CDR3 DNA follows: TGTGCCAGCAGCTTGTTGGCTCCACTAAACTACGAGCAGTACTTC. This encodes CASSLLAPLNYEQYF.